This T cell receptor (beta chain) originates from a study of T cell changes during pregnancy in multiple sclerosis. Sequencing was performed with immunoSEQ multiplex PCR; in TCRdb, only in-frame clones are kept and a portion is missing. The sample contains some 50,000 clones, over 90% of which appear only once. The length of the CDR3 is 15 residues. Trimming pared 4 bases from V and 8 bases from J, leaving 20 bases between. Germline V CDR1 and CDR2: MDHEN, SYDVKM. This TCR was sampled from a female donor with multiple sclerosis, enrolled in a pregnancy study. V usage is TRBV28 and J usage is TRBJ1-2; no clear D gene. The sequenced sample was CD8+ T cells from peripheral blood mononuclear cells, obtained in the first trimester of pregnancy. CDR3 sequence reads: CASSSPWESGGGYTF. CDR3 nucleotide sequence: TGTGCCAGCAGTTCCCCCTGGGAGAGCGGCGGGGGCTACACCTTC.